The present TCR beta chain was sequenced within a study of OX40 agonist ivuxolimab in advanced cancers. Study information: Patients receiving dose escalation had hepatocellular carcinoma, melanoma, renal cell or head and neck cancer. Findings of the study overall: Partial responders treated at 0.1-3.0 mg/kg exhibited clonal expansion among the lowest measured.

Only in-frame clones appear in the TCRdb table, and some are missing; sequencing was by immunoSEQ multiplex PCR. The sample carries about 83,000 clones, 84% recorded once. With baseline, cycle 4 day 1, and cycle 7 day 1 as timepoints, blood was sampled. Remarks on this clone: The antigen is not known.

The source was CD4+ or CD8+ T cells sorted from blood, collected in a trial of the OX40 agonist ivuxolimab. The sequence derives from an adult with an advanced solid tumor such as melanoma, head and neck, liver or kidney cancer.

CDR3 residues: CASAPQGRRMGEQFF. Written as DNA, the CDR3 is TGTGCCAGCGCCCCTCAGGGGCGTCGAATGGGGGAGCAGTTCTTC. The chain is built from TRBV2 and TRBJ2-1; D might be TRBD1 (6 bases). CDR1 is SNHLY, CDR2 FYNNEI, per germline. Between the trimmed V and J ends, which lost 8 bases and 10 bases, there was a span of 24 bases. CDR3 length: 15 residues.